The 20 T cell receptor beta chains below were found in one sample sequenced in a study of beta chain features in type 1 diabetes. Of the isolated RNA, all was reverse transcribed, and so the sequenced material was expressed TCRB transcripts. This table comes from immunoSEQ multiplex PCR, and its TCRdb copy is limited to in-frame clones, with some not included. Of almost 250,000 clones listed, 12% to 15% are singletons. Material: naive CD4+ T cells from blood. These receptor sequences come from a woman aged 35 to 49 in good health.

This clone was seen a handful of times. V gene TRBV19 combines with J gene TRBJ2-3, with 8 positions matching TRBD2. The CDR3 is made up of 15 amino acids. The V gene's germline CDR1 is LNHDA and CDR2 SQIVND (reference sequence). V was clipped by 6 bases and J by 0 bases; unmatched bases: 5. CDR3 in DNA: TGTGCCAGTAGGAAAGCGGGAGCTAGCACAGATACGCAGTATTTT. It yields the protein CASRKAGASTDTQYF.

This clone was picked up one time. Here the CDR3 reads CASSVGGGPNTEAFF. DNA for the CDR3: TGTGCCAGCAGCGTAGGAGGAGGGCCGAACACTGAAGCTTTCTTT. The genes are TRBV9 and TRBJ1-1; D is unclear. V was trimmed by 0 bases and J by 1 base, leaving 10 bases between them. CDR3 size: 15 residues. Germline V gene lookup returns CDR1 SGDLS and CDR2 YYNGEE.

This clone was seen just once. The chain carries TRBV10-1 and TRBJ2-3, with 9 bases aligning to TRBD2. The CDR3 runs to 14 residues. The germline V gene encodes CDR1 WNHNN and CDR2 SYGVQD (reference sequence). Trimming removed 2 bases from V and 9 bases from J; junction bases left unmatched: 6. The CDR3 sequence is CASSERRGGSTQYF. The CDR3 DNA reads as TGCGCCAGCAGTGAGCGGCGGGGGGGGAGCACGCAGTATTTT.

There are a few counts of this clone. The CDR3 loop is CASRAVEGVTDTQYF. As DNA, the CDR3 is TGTGCCAGCAGAGCCGTTGAGGGTGTTACAGATACGCAGTATTTT. The V gene is TRBV2, the J gene TRBJ2-3; weak D call: TRBD2 (5 bases). From germline, CDR1 is SNHLY and CDR2 FYNNEI. There are 15 residues in the CDR3. V shed 6 bases and J shed 3 bases, with 16 bases lying between them.

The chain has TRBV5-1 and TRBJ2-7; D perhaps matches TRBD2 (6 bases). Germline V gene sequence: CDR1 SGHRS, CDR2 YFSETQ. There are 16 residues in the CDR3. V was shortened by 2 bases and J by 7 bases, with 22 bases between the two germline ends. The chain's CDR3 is CASSFGRFGGSSEQYF. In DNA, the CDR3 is TGCGCCAGCAGCTTTGGTCGTTTCGGGGGATCTTCGGAGCAGTACTTC.

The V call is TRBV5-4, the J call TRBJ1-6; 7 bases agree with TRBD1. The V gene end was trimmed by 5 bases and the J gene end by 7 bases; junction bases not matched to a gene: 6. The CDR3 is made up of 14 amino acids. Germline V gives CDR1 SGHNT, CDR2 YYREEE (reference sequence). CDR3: CASRGTAVNSPLHF. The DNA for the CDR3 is TGTGCCAGCAGGGGGACAGCCGTGAATTCACCCCTCCACTTT.

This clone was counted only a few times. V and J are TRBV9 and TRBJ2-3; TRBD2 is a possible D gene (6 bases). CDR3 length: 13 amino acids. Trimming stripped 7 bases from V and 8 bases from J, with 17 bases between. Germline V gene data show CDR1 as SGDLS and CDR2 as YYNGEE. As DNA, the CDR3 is TGTGCCAGCGCCTCAAGAGTGGGGGGTACGCAGTATTTT. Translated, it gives CASASRVGGTQYF.

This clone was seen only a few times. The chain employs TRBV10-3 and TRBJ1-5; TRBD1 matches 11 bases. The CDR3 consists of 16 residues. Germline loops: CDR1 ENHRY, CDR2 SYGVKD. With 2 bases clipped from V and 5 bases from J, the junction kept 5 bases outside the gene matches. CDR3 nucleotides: TGTGCCATCAGTGAGCGGACAGGGGGCCAGCATCAGCCCCAGCATTTT. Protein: CAISERTGGQHQPQHF.

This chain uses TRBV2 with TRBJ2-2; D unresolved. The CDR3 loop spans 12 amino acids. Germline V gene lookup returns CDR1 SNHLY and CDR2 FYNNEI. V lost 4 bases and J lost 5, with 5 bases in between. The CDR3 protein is CASSAGTGELFF. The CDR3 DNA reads TGTGCCAGCAGTGCCGGGACCGGGGAGCTGTTTTTT.

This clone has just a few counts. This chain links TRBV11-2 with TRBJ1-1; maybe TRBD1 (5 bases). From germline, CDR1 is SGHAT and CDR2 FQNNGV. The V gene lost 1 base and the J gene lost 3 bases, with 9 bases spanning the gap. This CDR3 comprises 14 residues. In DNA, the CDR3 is TGTGCCAGCAGCTTAGGGGCGGGGCACACTGAAGCTTTCTTT. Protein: CASSLGAGHTEAFF.

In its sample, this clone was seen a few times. The CDR3 DNA follows: TGTGCCAGCAGCGTCGGGGACAGGGTCGAAAAACTGTTTTTT. Its protein product is CASSVGDRVEKLFF. The chain combines TRBV9 with TRBJ1-4, with 9 bases identical to TRBD1. The CDR3 length is 14 residues. V shed 2 bases, J shed 8 bases, and the junction held 4 bases outside the gene matches. Germline CDR1 is SGDLS and CDR2 is YYNGEE.

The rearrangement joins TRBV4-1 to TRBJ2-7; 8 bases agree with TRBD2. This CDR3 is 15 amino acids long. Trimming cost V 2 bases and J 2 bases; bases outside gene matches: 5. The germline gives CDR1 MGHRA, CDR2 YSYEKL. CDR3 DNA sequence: TGCGCCAGCAGCCAATTAATAGCGGGGACCTACGAGCAGTACTTC. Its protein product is CASSQLIAGTYEQYF.

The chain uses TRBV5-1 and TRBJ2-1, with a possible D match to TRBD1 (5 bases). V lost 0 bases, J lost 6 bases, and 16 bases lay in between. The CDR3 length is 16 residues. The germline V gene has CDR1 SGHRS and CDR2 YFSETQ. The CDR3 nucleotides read TGCGCCAGCAGCTTGGTTCCAGGGTTTTCGGGCAATGAGCAGTTCTTC. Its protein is CASSLVPGFSGNEQFF.

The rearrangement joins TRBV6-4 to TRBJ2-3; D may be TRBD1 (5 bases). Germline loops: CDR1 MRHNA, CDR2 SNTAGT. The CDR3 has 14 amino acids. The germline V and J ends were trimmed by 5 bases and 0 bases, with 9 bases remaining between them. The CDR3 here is CASSWGASTDTQYF. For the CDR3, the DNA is TGTGCCAGCAGTTGGGGCGCTAGCACAGATACGCAGTATTTT.

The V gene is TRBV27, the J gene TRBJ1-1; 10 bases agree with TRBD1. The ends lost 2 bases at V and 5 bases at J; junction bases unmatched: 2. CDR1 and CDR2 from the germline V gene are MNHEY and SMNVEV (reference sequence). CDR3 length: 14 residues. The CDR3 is CASSLRTGGTEAFF. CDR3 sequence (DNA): TGTGCCAGCAGTTTAAGGACAGGGGGGACTGAAGCTTTCTTT.

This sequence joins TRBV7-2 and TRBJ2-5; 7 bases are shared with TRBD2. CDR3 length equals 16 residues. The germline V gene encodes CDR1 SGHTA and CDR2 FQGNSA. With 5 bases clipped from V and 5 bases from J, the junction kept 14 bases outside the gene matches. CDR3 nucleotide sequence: TGTGCCAGCAGCCCACTGGCGGGGGTGGTCGGGGAGACCCAGTACTTC. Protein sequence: CASSPLAGVVGETQYF. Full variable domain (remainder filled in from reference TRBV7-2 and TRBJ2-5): GAGVSQSPSNKVTEKGKDVELRCDPISGHTALYWYRQSLGQGLEFLIYFQGNSAPDKSGLPSDRFSAERTGGSVSTLTIQRTQQEDSAVYLCASSPLAGVVGETQYFGPGTRLLVL.

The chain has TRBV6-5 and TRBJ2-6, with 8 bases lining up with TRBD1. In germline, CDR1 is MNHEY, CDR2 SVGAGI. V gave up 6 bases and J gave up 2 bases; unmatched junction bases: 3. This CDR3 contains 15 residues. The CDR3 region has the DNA TGTGCCAGCAGCCAGGGGGCCCCTGGGGCCAACGTCCTGACTTTC. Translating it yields CASSQGAPGANVLTF.

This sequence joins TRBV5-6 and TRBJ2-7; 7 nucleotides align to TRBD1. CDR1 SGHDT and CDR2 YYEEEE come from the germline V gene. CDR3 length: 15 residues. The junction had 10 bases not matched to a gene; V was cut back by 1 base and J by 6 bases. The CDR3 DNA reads TGTGCCAGCAGCTTGAAAACCGGGACAGCCCCCGAGCAGTACTTC. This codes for CASSLKTGTAPEQYF.

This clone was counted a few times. The CDR3 region has the DNA TGCGCCAGCAGCACCCGACAGGGCGGCACCGGGGAGCTGTTTTTT. This sequence encodes CASSTRQGGTGELFF. This chain links TRBV5-1 with TRBJ2-2; the match to TRBD1 covers 7 bases. The CDR3 extends over 15 amino acids. Germline V CDR1 and CDR2: SGHRS, YFSETQ. After removal of 4 bases from V and 4 bases from J, the junction contained 7 bases not matched to a gene.

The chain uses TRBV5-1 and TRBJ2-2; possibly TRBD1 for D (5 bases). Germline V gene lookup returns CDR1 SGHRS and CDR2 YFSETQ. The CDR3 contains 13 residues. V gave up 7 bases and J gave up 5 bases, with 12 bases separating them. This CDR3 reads CASAPRVTGELFF. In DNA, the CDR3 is TGCGCCAGCGCCCCCAGGGTAACCGGGGAGCTGTTTTTT.